These T cell receptor beta chains were read from a single sample in a study of blood T cell repertoires in COVID-19. Profiling relied on immunoSEQ multiplex PCR, and the TCRdb table lists in-frame clones only, not all of them. Among 60,000 to 75,000 clones listed, roughly 91% were seen once. Sequenced: peripheral blood. Receptors were obtained from a man aged 40-49 years with COVID-19, enrolled during active disease. The CDR3 runs from the conserved cysteine through the conserved F or W. A D gene is named only where the DNA matches it firmly. For some rows the clone size is stated as once, few or many, or as a class when expanded; others skip it.

abundance	v_gene	j_gene	d_gene	CDR3nt	CDR3aa
-	TRBV28	TRBJ2-1	TRBD2	TGTGCCAGCACCATGGGGGGGGTCTCCTACAATGAGCAGTTCTTC	CASTMGGVSYNEQFF
-	TRBV18	TRBJ2-7	TRBD1	TGTGCCAGCTCACCACTGACAGGGCAATACGAGCAGTACTTC	CASSPLTGQYEQYF
-	TRBV6-5	TRBJ1-6	-	TGTGCCAGCAGTCGACATGGCTTACCCCTCCACTTT	CASSRHGLPLHF
-	TRBV19	TRBJ2-3	TRBD1	TGTGCCAGTAGTCCAGAGACCGGGACAGGGGGAGCCGATACGCAGTATTTT	CASSPETGTGGADTQYF
-	TRBV28	TRBJ2-6	TRBD1	TGTGCCAGCAGCCCATACGCCCTGGGACAGGGGGCAGCTGGGGCCAACGTCCTGACTTTC	CASSPYALGQGAAGANVLTF
-	TRBV2	TRBJ2-1	-	TGTGCCAGCAGTGAAGGGACAGACAATGAGCAGTTCTTC	CASSEGTDNEQFF
-	TRBV10-1	TRBJ2-7	TRBD1	TGCGCCAGCGCTGACAGGGTCGACGAGCAGTACTTC	CASADRVDEQYF
-	TRBV5-1	TRBJ2-5	TRBD2	TGCGCCAGCAGCTTGGGACTAGCGAGTCAAGAGACCCAGTACTTC	CASSLGLASQETQYF
-	TRBV28	TRBJ2-1	-	TGTGCCAGCAGTTGGGGGGGGGCCGACAATGAGCAGTTCTTC	CASSWGGADNEQFF
once	TRBV5-1	TRBJ2-5	-	TGCGCCAGCAGCCCTGGGACTGCCTCAGAGACCCAGTACTTC	CASSPGTASETQYF
-	TRBV12-3/TRBV12-4	TRBJ1-1	-	TGTGCCAGCAGTTCTTACCCGTCGGCGGAGGCTTTCTTT	CASSSYPSAEAFF
once	TRBV6-4	TRBJ2-1	TRBD2	TGTGCCAGCAGTGATTTTGCCAGCGGGGGGGCCAATGAGCAGTTCTTC	CASSDFASGGANEQFF
-	TRBV2	TRBJ2-7	-	TGTGCCAGCAGTTGGACTCCTTACGAGCAGTACTTC	CASSWTPYEQYF
-	TRBV7-6	TRBJ1-1	-	TGTGCCAGCAGCTTAGCGTTGCAGGGAGGTGAAGCTTTCTTT	CASSLALQGGEAFF
-	TRBV6-5	TRBJ1-3	TRBD1	TGTGCCAGCAGTTACCTCGGACAGGCAACTGGAAACACCATATATTTT	CASSYLGQATGNTIYF
-	TRBV3-1/TRBV3-2	TRBJ2-1	-	TGTGCCAGCAGCCAACTACCCTCAGGGGACGAGCAGTTCTTC	CASSQLPSGDEQFF
-	TRBV2	TRBJ2-6	TRBD1	TGTGCCAGCAGTTCTCAGGGGGCTGGAGCCAACGTCCTGACTTTC	CASSSQGAGANVLTF
-	TRBV2	TRBJ1-6	-	TGTGCCAGCAGTGCCCGGGTGTATTCACCCCTCCACTTT	CASSARVYSPLHF
-	TRBV6-5	TRBJ2-7	TRBD2	TGTGCCAGCAGTTACTCACTGGCGGGGGGGCACGAGCAGTACTTC	CASSYSLAGGHEQYF
-	TRBV3-1/TRBV3-2	TRBJ2-5	-	TGTGCCAGCACGTCCGAGGGTCGGGAGACCCAGTACTTC	CASTSEGRETQYF
-	TRBV30	TRBJ1-4	-	TGTGCCTGGGGGGAGGGGTTGGACGAAAAACTGTTTTTT	CAWGEGLDEKLFF
-	TRBV19	TRBJ1-2	-	TGTGCCAGTAGTGCGGACAGATCTAACTATGGCTACACCTTC	CASSADRSNYGYTF
-	TRBV28	TRBJ2-7	-	TGTGCCAGCAGAGGTGGGAGCTCCTACGAGCAGTACTTC	CASRGGSSYEQYF
-	TRBV5-1	TRBJ1-4	TRBD1	TGCGCCAGCAGCTTAGAGGGGGCGGGAGAAAAACTGTTTTTT	CASSLEGAGEKLFF
-	TRBV21-1	TRBJ1-1	-	TGTGCCAGCAGCTCACCAAGGAACAGCGGAATGAACACTGAAGCTTTCTTT	CASSSPRNSGMNTEAFF
-	TRBV16	TRBJ1-5	TRBD1	TGTGCCAGCAGCCAATCGACAGGGGGCTGGCAGCCCCAGCATTTT	CASSQSTGGWQPQHF
few	TRBV4-2	TRBJ2-3	TRBD2	TGTGCCAGCAGCCAAGAAGCGGGGGGGCCAGATACGCAGTATTTT	CASSQEAGGPDTQYF
-	TRBV6-5	TRBJ1-3	-	TGTGCCAGCAGTTACTCAGATTTGACAGGAGGAAACACCATATATTTT	CASSYSDLTGGNTIYF
few	TRBV2	TRBJ1-1	-	TGTGCCACCAAGGGGGCTGAAGCTTTCTTT	CATKGAEAFF
-	TRBV9	TRBJ1-1	-	TGTGCCAGCAGTCTAAATTGGGCCACTGAAGCTTTCTTT	CASSLNWATEAFF
-	TRBV7-9	TRBJ1-4	-	TGTGCCAGCAGCTTAGGGGCGGAGGAATATGAAAAACTGTTTTTT	CASSLGAEEYEKLFF
once	TRBV29-1	TRBJ2-1	TRBD2	TGCAGCGTTGAAGATCCTAGCGGGGGCAATGAGCAGTTCTTC	CSVEDPSGGNEQFF
-	TRBV19	TRBJ2-3	-	TGTGCCAGTAGTATGAGGAGGCCTGCGGATACGCAGTATTTT	CASSMRRPADTQYF
-	TRBV11-1	TRBJ2-3	-	TGTGCCAGCAGCTCCATTGGGGGCGGCCTTTTCGATACGCAGTATTTT	CASSSIGGGLFDTQYF
-	TRBV30	TRBJ1-2	-	TGTGCCTGGAGGGGGACGGGAGAGGGCTACACCTTC	CAWRGTGEGYTF
-	TRBV6-5	TRBJ2-7	-	TGTGCCAGCAGTTACTCGTGGGCTCGCTACGAGCAGTACTTC	CASSYSWARYEQYF
-	TRBV6-5	TRBJ2-7	TRBD2	TGTGCCAGCGTCCGGGGGGAGGGACTATTAACTGAGCAGTACTTC	CASVRGEGLLTEQYF
-	TRBV11-2	TRBJ1-1	-	TGTGCCAGCAGCTCGAACAGGGACACTGAAGCTTTCTTT	CASSSNRDTEAFF
-	TRBV5-1	TRBJ1-2	-	TGCGCCAGCAGCTTGGGACAGCTCGGCTATGGCTACACCTTC	CASSLGQLGYGYTF
-	TRBV19	TRBJ1-5	TRBD1	TGTGCCAGTAGCCTGGACAGGGGCAATCAGCCCCAGCATTTT	CASSLDRGNQPQHF
-	TRBV3-1/TRBV3-2	TRBJ1-6	TRBD1	TGTGCCAGCAGCCGACAGGGACAGGGGGAGGGTTCACCCCTCCACTTT	CASSRQGQGEGSPLHF
few	TRBV30	TRBJ1-3	-	TGTGCCTTTCGAACTGGAGGCTCTGGAAACACCATATATTTT	CAFRTGGSGNTIYF
-	TRBV7-8	TRBJ1-3	-	TGTGCCAGCAGCTTAGTGCAGGGAAGGGTTGGAAACACCATATATTTT	CASSLVQGRVGNTIYF
once	TRBV3-1/TRBV3-2	TRBJ2-1	TRBD2	TGTGCCAGCAGCCAAGCGGGGGGGTCCTACAATGAGCAGTTCTTC	CASSQAGGSYNEQFF
-	TRBV11-1	TRBJ2-7	TRBD2	TGTGCCAGCAGCATTACTAGCGACCCCACCTACGAGCAGTACTTC	CASSITSDPTYEQYF
-	TRBV4-2	TRBJ2-1	TRBD1	TGTGCCAGCAGAGACAGGGTCTTGTCGGGGAATGAGCAGTTCTTC	CASRDRVLSGNEQFF
-	TRBV7-5	TRBJ1-2	-	TGTGTCAGAAGCAACCCTTTCGGGGGTCCCCTCTATGGCTACACCTTC	CVRSNPFGGPLYGYTF
-	TRBV5-6	TRBJ2-2	TRBD1	TGTGCCAGCAGCTCGACCGGGACAGGCTACACCGGGGAGCTGTTTTTT	CASSSTGTGYTGELFF
once	TRBV5-1	TRBJ1-6	TRBD1	TGCGCCAGCAGCCCCGGGACAGTACGTTCACCCCTCCACTTT	CASSPGTVRSPLHF
-	TRBV19	TRBJ2-1	-	TGTGCCAGTAGTACCTCCGGGGATGAGCAGTTCTTC	CASSTSGDEQFF
-	TRBV4-1	TRBJ1-2	-	TGCGCCAGCAGCCAAATTCACCCACAGTTTAACTATGGCTACACCTTC	CASSQIHPQFNYGYTF
-	TRBV27	TRBJ2-1	-	TGTGCCAGCAACAGGGACGCCTACAGTGAGCAGTTCTTC	CASNRDAYSEQFF
-	TRBV5-1	TRBJ2-3	TRBD1	TGCGCCAGCAGCGGGACAGGCGGGGCAGATACGCAGTATTTT	CASSGTGGADTQYF
-	TRBV5-1	TRBJ2-3	-	TGCGCCAGCAGAATAGGGGCCGATACGCAGTATTTT	CASRIGADTQYF
once	TRBV6-1	TRBJ1-3	TRBD1	TGTGCCAGCAGTGAGGGGACAGGAACATCTGGAAACACCATATATTTT	CASSEGTGTSGNTIYF
-	TRBV3-1/TRBV3-2	TRBJ1-1	-	TGTGCCAGCAGCCAAGAGGGGGGGCGTATAACTGAAGCTTTCTTT	CASSQEGGRITEAFF